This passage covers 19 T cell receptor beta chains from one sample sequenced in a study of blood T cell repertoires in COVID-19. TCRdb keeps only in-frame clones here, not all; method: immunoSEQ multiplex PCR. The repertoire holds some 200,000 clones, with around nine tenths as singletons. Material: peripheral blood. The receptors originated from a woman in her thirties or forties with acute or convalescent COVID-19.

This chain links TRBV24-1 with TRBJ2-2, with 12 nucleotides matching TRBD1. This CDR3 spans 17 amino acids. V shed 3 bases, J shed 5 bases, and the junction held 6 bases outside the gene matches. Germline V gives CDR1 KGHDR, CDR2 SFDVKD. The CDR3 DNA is TGTGCCACCAGTGATCATCGGGACAGGGGGCTTACCGGGGAGCTGTTTTTT. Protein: CATSDHRDRGLTGELFF.

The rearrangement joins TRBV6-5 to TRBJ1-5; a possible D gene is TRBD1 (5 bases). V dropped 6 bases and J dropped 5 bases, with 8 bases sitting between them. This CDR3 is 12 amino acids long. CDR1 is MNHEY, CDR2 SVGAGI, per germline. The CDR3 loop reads CASSQGYQPQHF. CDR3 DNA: TGTGCCAGCAGCCAGGGATATCAGCCCCAGCATTTT.

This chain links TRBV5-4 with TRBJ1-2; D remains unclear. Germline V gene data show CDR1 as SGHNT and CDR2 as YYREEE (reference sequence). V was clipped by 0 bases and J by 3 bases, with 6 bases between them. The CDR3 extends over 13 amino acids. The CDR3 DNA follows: TGTGCCAGCAGCTTGGACGGGGACTATGGCTACACCTTC. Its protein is CASSLDGDYGYTF.

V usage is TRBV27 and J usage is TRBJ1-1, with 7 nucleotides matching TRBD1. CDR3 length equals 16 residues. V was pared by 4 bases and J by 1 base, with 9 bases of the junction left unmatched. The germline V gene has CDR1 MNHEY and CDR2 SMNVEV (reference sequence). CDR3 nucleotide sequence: TGTGCCAGCAGTTCCTCCCCAGGGGGAGGGAACACTGAAGCTTTCTTT. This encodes CASSSSPGGGNTEAFF.

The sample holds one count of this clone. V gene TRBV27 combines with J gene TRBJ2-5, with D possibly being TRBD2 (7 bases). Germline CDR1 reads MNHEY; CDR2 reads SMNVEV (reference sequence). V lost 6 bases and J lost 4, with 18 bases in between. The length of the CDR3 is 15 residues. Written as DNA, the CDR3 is TGTGCCAGCAGGGGAGGGGGTTGGGTTGCAGAGACCCAGTACTTC. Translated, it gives CASRGGGWVAETQYF.

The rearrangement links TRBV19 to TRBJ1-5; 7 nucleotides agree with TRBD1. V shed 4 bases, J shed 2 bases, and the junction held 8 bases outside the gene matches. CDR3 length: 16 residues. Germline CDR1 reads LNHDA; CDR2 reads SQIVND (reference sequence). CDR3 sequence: CASSSQGVRGNQPQHF. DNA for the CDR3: TGTGCCAGTAGTAGTCAGGGGGTCCGGGGCAATCAGCCCCAGCATTTT.

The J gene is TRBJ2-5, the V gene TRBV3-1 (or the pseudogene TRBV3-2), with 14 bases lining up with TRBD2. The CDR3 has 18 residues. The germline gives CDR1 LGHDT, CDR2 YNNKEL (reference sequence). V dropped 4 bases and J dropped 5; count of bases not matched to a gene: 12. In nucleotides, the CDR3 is TGTGCCAGCAGCCCAAAGCAGCGACTAGCGGGGGGGCAGGAGACCCAGTACTTC. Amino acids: CASSPKQRLAGGQETQYF.

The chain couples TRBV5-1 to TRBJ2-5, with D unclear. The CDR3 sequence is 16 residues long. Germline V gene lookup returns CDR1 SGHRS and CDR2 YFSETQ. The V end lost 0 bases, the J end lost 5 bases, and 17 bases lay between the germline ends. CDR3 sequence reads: CASSLEFSSPVETQYF. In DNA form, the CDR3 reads TGCGCCAGCAGCTTGGAGTTTTCCTCACCAGTCGAGACCCAGTACTTC.

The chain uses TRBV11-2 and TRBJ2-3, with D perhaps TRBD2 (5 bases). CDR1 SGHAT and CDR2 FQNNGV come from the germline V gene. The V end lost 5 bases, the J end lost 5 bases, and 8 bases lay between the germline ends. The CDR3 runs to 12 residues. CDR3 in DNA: TGTGCCAGCAGCGTGAGCGGAGATACGCAGTATTTT. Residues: CASSVSGDTQYF.

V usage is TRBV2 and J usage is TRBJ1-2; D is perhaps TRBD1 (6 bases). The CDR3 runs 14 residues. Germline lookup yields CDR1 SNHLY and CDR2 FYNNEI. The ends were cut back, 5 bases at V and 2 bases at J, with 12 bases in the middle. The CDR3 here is CASSRQAKNYGYTF. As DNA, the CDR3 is TGTGCCAGCAGTAGACAGGCAAAAAACTATGGCTACACCTTC.

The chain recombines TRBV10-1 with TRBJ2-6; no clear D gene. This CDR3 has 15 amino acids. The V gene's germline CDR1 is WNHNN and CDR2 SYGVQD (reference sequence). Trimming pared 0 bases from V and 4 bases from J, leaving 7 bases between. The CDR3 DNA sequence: TGCGCCAGCAGTGAGTCTTTGGCAGGGGCCAACGTCCTGACTTTC. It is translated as CASSESLAGANVLTF.

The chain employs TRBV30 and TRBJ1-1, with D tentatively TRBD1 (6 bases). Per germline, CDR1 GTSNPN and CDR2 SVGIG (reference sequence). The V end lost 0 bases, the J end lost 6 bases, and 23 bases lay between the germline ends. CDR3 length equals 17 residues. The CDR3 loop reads CAWSVGVVVGGQAEAFF. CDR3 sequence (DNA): TGTGCCTGGAGTGTGGGGGTGGTCGTGGGGGGGCAGGCTGAAGCTTTCTTT.

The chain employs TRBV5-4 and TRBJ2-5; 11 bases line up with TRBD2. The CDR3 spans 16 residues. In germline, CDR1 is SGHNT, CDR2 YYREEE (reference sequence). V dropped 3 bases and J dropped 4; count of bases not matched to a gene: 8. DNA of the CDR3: TGTGCCAGCAGCTCGAGACTAGCGGGGACGGGAGAGACCCAGTACTTC. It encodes CASSSRLAGTGETQYF. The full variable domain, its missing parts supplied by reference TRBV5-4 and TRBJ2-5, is ETGVTQSPTHLIKTRGQQVTLRCSSQSGHNTVSWYQQALGQGPQFIFQYYREEENGRGNFPPRFSGLQFPNYSSELNVNALELDDSALYLCASSSRLAGTGETQYFGPGTRLLVL.

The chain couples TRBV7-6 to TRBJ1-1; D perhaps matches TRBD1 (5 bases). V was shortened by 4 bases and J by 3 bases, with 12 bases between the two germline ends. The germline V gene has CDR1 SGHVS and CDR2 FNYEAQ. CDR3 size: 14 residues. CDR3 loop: CASSSSRAHTEAFF. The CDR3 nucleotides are TGTGCCAGCAGCTCCTCCAGGGCCCACACTGAAGCTTTCTTT. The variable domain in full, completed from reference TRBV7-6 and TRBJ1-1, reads GAGVSQSPRYKVTKRGQDVALRCDPISGHVSLYWYRQALGQGPEFLTYFNYEAQQDKSGLPNDRFSAERPEGSISTLTIQRTEQRDSAMYRCASSSSRAHTEAFFGQGTRLTVV.

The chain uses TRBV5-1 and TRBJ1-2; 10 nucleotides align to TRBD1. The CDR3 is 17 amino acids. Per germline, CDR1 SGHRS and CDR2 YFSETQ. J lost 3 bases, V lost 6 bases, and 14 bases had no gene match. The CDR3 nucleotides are TGCGCCAGCACCTCTTCCGGGACAGGGGCGCGGGACTATGGCTACACCTTC. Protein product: CASTSSGTGARDYGYTF.

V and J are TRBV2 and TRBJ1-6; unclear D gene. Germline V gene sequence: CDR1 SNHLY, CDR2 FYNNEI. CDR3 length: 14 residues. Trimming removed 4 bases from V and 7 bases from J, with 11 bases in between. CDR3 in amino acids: CASSVERENSPLHF. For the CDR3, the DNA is TGTGCCAGCAGTGTGGAAAGGGAGAATTCACCCCTCCACTTT. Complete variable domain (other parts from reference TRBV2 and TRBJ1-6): EPEVTQTPSHQVTQMGQEVILRCVPISNHLYFYWYRQILGQKVEFLVSFYNNEISEKSEIFDDQFSVERPDGSNFTLKIRSTKLEDSAMYFCASSVERENSPLHFGNGTRLTVT.

The CDR3 spells CASSFTPPVVETQYF. The CDR3 nucleotides are TGTGCCAGCAGCTTTACCCCCCCCGTAGTAGAGACCCAGTACTTC. This chain uses TRBV7-3 with TRBJ2-5; D remains ambiguous. This CDR3 region has 15 residues. Germline CDR1 is SGHTA and CDR2 is FQGTGA. The germline V and J ends were trimmed by 3 bases and 4 bases, with 15 bases remaining between them.

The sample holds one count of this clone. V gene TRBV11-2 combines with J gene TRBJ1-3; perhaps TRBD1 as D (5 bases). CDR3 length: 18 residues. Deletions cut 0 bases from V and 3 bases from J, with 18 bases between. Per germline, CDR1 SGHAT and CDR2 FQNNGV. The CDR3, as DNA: TGTGCCAGCAGCTTAGATTCCGGCAGGGTTGTTGGTGGAAACACCATATATTTT. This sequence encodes CASSLDSGRVVGGNTIYF.

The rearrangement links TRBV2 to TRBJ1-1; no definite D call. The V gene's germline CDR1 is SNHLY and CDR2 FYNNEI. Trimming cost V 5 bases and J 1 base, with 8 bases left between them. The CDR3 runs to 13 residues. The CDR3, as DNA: TGTGCCAGCAGTTCGACACGGAACACTGAAGCTTTCTTT. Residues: CASSSTRNTEAFF.